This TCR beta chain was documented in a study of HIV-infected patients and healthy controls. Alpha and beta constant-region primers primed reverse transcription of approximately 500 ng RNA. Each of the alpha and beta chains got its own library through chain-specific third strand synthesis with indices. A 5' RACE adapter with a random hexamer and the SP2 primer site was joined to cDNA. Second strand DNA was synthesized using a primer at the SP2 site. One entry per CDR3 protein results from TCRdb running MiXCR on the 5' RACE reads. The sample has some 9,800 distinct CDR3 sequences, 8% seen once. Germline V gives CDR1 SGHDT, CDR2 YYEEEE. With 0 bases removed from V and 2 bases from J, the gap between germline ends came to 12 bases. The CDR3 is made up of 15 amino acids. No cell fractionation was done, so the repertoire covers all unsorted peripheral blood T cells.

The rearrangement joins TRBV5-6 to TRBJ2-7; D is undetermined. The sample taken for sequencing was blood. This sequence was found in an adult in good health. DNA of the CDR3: TGTGCCAGCAGCTTGGACAGATACACAGCCTACGAGCAGTACTTC. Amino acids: CASSLDRYTAYEQYF. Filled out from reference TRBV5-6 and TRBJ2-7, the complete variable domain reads DAGVTQSPTHLIKTRGQQVTLRCSPKSGHDTVSWYQQALGQGPQFIFQYYEEEERQRGNFPDRFSGHQFPNYSSELNVNALLLGDSALYLCASSLDRYTAYEQYFGPGTRLTVT.